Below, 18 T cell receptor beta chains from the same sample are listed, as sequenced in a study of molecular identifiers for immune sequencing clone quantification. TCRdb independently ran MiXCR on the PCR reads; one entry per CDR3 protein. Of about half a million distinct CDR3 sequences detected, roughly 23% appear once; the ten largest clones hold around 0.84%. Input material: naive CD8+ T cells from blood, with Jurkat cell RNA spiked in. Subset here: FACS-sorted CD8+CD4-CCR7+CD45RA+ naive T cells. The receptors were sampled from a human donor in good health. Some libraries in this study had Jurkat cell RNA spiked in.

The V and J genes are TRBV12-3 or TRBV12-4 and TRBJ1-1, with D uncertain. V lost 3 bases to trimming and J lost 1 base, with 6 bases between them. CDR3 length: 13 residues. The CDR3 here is CASSFVRNTEAFF. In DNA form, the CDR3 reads TGTGCCAGCAGTTTCGTCAGGAACACTGAAGCTTTCTTT.

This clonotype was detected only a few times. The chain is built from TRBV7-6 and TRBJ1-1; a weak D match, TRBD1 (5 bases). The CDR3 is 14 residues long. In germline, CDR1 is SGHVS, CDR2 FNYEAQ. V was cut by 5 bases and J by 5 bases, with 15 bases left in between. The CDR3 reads CASSPEREGTEAFF. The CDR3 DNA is TGTGCCAGCAGCCCTGAGAGGGAGGGGACTGAAGCTTTCTTT.

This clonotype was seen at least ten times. CDR3 loop: CASSLAIRTHTDTQYF. The CDR3, as DNA: TGTGCCAGCAGCCTGGCTATCCGGACTCACACAGATACGCAGTATTTT. The chain combines TRBV9 with TRBJ2-3, with D possibly matching TRBD2 (5 bases). V was clipped by 4 bases and J by 2 bases, with 17 bases between them. Per the germline V gene, CDR1 is SGDLS and CDR2 is YYNGEE. The CDR3 sequence is 16 residues long.

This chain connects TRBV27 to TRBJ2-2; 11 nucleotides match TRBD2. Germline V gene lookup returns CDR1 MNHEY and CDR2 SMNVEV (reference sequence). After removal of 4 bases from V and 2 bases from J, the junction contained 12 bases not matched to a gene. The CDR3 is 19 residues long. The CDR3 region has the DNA TGTGCCAGCAGTTACCTCTCCTATAGCGGGAGGGGAAACACCGGGGAGCTGTTTTTT. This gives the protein CASSYLSYSGRGNTGELFF.

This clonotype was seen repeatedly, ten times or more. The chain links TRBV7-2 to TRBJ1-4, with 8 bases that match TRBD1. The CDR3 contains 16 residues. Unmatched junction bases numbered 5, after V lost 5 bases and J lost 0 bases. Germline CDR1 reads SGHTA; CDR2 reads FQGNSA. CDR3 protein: CASSQGTGATNEKLFF. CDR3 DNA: TGTGCCAGCAGCCAGGGGACAGGTGCAACTAATGAAAAACTGTTTTTT.

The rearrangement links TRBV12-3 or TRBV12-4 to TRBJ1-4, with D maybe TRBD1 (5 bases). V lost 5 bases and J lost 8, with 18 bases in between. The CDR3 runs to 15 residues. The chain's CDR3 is CASSPNPGLREKLFF. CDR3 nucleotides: TGTGCCAGCAGTCCGAATCCGGGACTTCGGGAAAAACTGTTTTTT.

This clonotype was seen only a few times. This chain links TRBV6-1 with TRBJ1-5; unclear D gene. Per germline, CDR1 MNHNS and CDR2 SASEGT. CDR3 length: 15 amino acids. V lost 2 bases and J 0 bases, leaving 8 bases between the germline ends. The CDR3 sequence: CASSELSLSNQPQHF. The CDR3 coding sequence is TGTGCCAGCAGTGAATTGTCACTTAGCAATCAGCCCCAGCATTTT.

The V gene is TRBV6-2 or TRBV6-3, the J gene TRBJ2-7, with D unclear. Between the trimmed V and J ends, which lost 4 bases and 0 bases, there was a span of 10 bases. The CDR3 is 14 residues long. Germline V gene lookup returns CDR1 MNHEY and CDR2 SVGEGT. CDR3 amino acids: CASSSGGFSYEQYF. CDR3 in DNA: TGTGCCAGCAGTTCCGGTGGGTTCTCCTACGAGCAGTACTTC.

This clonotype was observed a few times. CDR3 sequence reads: CATGVPDYEQYF. The CDR3 nucleotides read TGTGCCACGGGAGTTCCGGACTACGAGCAGTACTTC. The rearrangement uses TRBV15 and TRBJ2-7; D perhaps matches TRBD2 (5 bases). The CDR3 spans 12 residues. The V and J ends lost 9 bases and 3 bases respectively, with 12 bases between them. Germline CDR1 and CDR2: LNHNV and YYDKDF (reference sequence). Together with reference TRBV15 and TRBJ2-7, the CDR3 gives the full variable domain: DAMVIQNPRYQVTQFGKPVTLSCSQTLNHNVMYWYQQKSSQAPKLLFHYYDKDFNNEADTPDNFQSRRPNTSFCFLDIRSPGLGDTAMYLCATGVPDYEQYFGPGTRLTVT.

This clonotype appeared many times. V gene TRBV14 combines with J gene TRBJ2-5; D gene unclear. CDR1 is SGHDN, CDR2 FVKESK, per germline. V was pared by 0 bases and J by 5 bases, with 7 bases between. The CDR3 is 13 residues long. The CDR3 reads CASSQEYSETQYF. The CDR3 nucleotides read TGTGCCAGCAGCCAAGAGTACAGCGAGACCCAGTACTTC.

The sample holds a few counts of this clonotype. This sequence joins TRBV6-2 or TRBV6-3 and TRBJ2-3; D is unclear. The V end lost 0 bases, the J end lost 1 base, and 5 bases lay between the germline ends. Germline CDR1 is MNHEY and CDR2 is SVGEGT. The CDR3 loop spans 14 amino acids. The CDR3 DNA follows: TGTGCCAGCAGTTACTCGGACGGCACAGATACGCAGTATTTT. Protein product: CASSYSDGTDTQYF.

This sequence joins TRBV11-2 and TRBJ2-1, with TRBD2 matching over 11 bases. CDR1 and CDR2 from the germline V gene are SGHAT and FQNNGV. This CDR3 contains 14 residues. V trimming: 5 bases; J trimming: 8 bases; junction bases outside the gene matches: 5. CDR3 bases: TGTGCCAGCAGCGTTAGCGGGAGGGGCGATGAGCAGTTCTTC. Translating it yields CASSVSGRGDEQFF. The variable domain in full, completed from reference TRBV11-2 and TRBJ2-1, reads EAGVAQSPRYKIIEKRQSVAFWCNPISGHATLYWYQQILGQGPKLLIQFQNNGVVDDSQLPKDRFSAERLKGVDSTLKIQPAKLEDSAVYLCASSVSGRGDEQFFGPGTRLTVL.

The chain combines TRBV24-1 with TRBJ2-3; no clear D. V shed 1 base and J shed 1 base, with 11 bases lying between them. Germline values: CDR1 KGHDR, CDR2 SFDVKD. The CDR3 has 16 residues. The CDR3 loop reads CATSDFLRTGTDTQYF. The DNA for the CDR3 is TGTGCCACCAGTGATTTCCTGCGAACAGGCACAGATACGCAGTATTTT.

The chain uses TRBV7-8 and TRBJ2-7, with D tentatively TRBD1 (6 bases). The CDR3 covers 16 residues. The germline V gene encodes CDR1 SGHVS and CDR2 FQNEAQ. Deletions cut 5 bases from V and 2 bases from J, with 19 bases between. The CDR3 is CASSPWDIAFAYEQYF. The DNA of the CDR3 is TGTGCCAGCAGCCCCTGGGACATTGCCTTTGCCTACGAGCAGTACTTC.

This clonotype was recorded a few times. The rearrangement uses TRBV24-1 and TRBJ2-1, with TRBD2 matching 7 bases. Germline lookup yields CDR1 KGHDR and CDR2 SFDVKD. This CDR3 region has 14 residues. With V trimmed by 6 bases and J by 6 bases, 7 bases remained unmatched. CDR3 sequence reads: CATSSPSGGNEQFF. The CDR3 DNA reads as TGTGCCACCAGTTCCCCTAGCGGAGGCAATGAGCAGTTCTTC.

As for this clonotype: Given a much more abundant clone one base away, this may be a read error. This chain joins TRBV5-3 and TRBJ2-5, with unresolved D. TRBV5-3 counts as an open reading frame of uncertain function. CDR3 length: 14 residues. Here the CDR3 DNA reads TGTGCCAGCAGCTTGGCGGATAACCACGAGACCCAGTACTTC. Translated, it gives CASSLADNHETQYF.

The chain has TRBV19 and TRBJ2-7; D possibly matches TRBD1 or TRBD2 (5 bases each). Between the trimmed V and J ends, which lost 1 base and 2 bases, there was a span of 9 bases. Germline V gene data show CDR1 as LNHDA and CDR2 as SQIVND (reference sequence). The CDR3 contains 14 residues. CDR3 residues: CASSIGGSAYEQYF. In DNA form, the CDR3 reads TGTGCCAGTAGTATAGGGGGGTCGGCCTACGAGCAGTACTTC.

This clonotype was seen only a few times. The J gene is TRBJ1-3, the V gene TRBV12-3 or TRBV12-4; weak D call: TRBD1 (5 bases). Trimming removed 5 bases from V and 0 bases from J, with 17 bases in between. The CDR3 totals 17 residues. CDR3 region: CASSQPGHFSSGNTIYF. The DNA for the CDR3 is TGTGCCAGCAGTCAACCCGGACACTTCAGCTCTGGAAACACCATATATTTT.